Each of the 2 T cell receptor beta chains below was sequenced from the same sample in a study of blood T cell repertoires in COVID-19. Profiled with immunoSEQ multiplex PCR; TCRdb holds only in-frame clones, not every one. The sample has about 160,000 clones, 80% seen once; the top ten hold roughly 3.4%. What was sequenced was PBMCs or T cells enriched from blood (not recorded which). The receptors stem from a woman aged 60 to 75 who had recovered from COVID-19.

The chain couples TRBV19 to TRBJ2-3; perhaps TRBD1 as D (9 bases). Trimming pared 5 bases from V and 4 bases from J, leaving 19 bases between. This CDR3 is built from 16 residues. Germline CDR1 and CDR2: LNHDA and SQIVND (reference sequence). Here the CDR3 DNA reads TGTGCCAGTAGTCGCGGGGGGACAGGGTTTCCAGATACGCAGTATTTT. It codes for CASSRGGTGFPDTQYF. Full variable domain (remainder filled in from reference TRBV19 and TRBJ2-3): DGGITQSPKYLFRKEGQNVTLSCEQNLNHDAMYWYRQDPGQGLRLIYYSQIVNDFQKGDIAEGYSVSREKKESFPLTVTSAQKNPTAFYLCASSRGGTGFPDTQYFGPGTRLTVL.

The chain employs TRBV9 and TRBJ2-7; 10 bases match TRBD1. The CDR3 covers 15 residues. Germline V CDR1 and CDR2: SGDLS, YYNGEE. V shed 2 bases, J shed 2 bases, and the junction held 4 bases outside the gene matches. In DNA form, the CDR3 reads TGTGCCAGCAGCGTCAGCGGGACAGGGGCCTACGAGCAGTACTTC. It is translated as CASSVSGTGAYEQYF.